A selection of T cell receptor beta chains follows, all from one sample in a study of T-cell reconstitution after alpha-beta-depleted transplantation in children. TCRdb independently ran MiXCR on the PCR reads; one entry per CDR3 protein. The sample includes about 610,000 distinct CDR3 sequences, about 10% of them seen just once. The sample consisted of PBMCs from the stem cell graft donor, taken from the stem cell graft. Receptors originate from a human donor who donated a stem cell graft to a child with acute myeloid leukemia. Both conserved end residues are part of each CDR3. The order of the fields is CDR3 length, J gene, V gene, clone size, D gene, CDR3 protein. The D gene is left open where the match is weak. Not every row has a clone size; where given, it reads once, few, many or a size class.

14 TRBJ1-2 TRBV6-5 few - CASSYRGANYGYTF
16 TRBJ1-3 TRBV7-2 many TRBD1 CASSPWTGSSGNTIYF
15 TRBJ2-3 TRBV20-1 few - CSARDSRRTTDTQYF
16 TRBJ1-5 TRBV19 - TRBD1 CASSISRDRGNQPQHF
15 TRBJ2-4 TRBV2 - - CASSGGLPSENIQYF
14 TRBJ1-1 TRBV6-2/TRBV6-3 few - CASSSGQANTEAFF
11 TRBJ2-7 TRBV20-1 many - CSAREVHEQYF
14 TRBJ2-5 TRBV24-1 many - CATSDSRQQETQYF
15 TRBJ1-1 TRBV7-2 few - CASSNAQGLNTEAFF
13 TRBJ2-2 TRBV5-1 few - CASSFKTAGELFF
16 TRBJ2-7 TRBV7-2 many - CASSLGLTRTGYEQYF
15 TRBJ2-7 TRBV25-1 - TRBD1 CASSAPGTGPYEQYF
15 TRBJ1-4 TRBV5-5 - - CASSFTGGGNEKLFF
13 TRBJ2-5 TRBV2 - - CATEGTLRETQYF
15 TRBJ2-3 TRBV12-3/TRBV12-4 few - CASSLMRGNTDTQYF
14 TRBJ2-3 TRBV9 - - CASSVGTFTDTQYF
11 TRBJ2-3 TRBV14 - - CASSPSSVQYF